The 7 T cell receptor beta chains below were found in one sample sequenced in a study of patients and donors after allogeneic stem cell transplantation. Using its own MiXCR run on the RT-PCR reads, TCRdb lists one record per CDR3 protein. The sample lists 150,000 to 250,000 distinct CDR3 sequences, roughly 40% occurring once. The sequenced material came from blood, either unsorted or a sorted T cell fraction (not recorded which). The receptor set was obtained from a human donor who was either an allogeneic HSCT recipient or a stem cell or donor lymphocyte infusion donor (not recorded which). It is not recorded whose cells these are; they may come from a transplant donor.

This clonotype appeared a few times. The chain uses TRBV4-3 and TRBJ1-1; the D gene is possibly TRBD1 (6 bases). CDR3 length equals 14 residues. Germline V lookup: CDR1 LGHNA, CDR2 YSLEER. Trimming pared 3 bases from V and 2 bases from J, leaving 10 bases between. The CDR3 DNA sequence: TGCGCCAGCAGCCACCAGGGGACAAACACTGAAGCTTTCTTT. It yields the protein CASSHQGTNTEAFF.

This chain uses TRBV18 with TRBJ2-1; D tentatively fits TRBD1 or TRBD2 (6 bases each). Germline CDR1 KGHSH, CDR2 LQKENI. The CDR3 sequence is 16 residues long. V shed 3 bases and J shed 3 bases, with 15 bases lying between them. The CDR3 protein is CASSPLSRGDYNEQFF. As DNA, the CDR3 is TGTGCCAGCTCACCTCTTTCTAGGGGGGACTACAATGAGCAGTTCTTC.

The chain employs TRBV29-1 and TRBJ1-3, with unresolved D. Trimming took off 3 bases at V and 8 bases at J, with 5 bases between the two ends. The CDR3 runs to 10 residues. Germline CDR1 is SQVTM and CDR2 is ANQGSEA. The CDR3 loop reads CSVETDTIYF. The CDR3 coding sequence is TGCAGCGTTGAGACGGACACCATATATTTT.

The CDR3 loop reads CASTHLNRAYTEAFF. CDR3 sequence (DNA): TGTGCCAGCACCCATCTGAACAGGGCCTACACTGAAGCTTTCTTT. V usage is TRBV7-9 and J usage is TRBJ1-1, with TRBD1 as a possible D gene (6 bases). CDR1 and CDR2 (germline): SEHNR, FQNEAQ (reference sequence). V was cut by 7 bases and J by 3 bases, with 18 bases left in between. The CDR3 runs to 15 residues. The entire variable domain, with the rest obtained from reference TRBV7-9 and TRBJ1-1, is as follows: DTGVSQNPRHKITKRGQNVTFRCDPISEHNRLYWYRQTLGQGPEFLTYFQNEAQLEKSRLLSDRFSAERPKGSFSTLEIQRTEQGDSAMYLCASTHLNRAYTEAFFGQGTRLTVV.

The J gene is TRBJ2-1, the V gene TRBV5-1, with 8 positions matching TRBD1. CDR1 SGHRS and CDR2 YFSETQ come from the germline V gene. Trimming at V came to 2 bases and at J to 8 bases, leaving 15 bases not matched to a gene. The CDR3 totals 17 residues. The CDR3 coding sequence is TGCGCCAGCAGCTTTCGTAAGGGGACAGGTCTATACGATGAGCAGTTCTTC. Encoded protein: CASSFRKGTGLYDEQFF.

There are a few counts of this clonotype. The chain couples TRBV27 to TRBJ1-1; no clear D gene. This CDR3 is 13 amino acids long. Germline CDR1 MNHEY, CDR2 SMNVEV (reference sequence). With 7 bases removed from V and 4 bases from J, the gap between germline ends came to 13 bases. Here the CDR3 reads CASKTGLGTEAFF. For the CDR3, the DNA is TGTGCCAGCAAAACGGGGTTAGGCACTGAAGCTTTCTTT.

The V call is TRBV7-9, the J call TRBJ1-6; D possibly corresponds to TRBD1 (6 bases). This CDR3 has 15 residues. Germline V gives CDR1 SEHNR, CDR2 FQNEAQ (reference sequence). V was shortened by 0 bases and J by 8 bases, with 11 bases between the two germline ends. CDR3 bases: TGTGCCAGCAGCTTAGCGCAGGGGTGGGATTCACCCCTCCACTTT. Protein sequence: CASSLAQGWDSPLHF.